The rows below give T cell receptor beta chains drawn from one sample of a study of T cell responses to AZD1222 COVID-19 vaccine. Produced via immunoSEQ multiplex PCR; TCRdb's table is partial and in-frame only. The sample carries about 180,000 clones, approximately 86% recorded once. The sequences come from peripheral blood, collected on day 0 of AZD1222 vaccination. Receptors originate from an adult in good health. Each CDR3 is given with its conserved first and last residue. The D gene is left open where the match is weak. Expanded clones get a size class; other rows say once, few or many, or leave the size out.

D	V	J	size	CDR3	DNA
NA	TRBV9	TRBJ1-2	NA	CASSVEQGRGYTF	TGTGCCAGCAGCGTAGAACAGGGCCGTGGCTACACCTTC
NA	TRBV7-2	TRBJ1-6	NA	CASSLISYNSPLHF	TGTGCCAGCAGCTTGATTTCCTATAATTCACCCCTCCACTTT
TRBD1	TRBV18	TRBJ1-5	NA	CASSLQGGNNQPQHF	TGTGCCAGCTCACTCCAGGGGGGAAACAATCAGCCCCAGCATTTT
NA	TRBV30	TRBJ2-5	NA	CAWSAGGTLETQYF	TGTGCCTGGAGCGCCGGAGGGACACTAGAGACCCAGTACTTC
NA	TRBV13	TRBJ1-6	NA	CASSSTGSSYNSPLHF	TGTGCCAGCAGCTCTACAGGGAGCTCCTATAATTCACCCCTCCACTTT
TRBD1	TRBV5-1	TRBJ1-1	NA	CASSTGGNTEAFF	TGCGCCAGCAGTACAGGGGGGAACACTGAAGCTTTCTTT
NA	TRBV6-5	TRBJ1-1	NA	CASSSPTSPNTEAFF	TGTGCCAGCAGTTCCCCGACTTCTCCGAACACTGAAGCTTTCTTT
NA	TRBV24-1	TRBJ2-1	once	CATSDSVRRSSYNEQFF	TGTGCCACCAGTGATTCTGTGCGGAGAAGCTCCTACAATGAGCAGTTCTTC
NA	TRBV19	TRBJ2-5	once	CASKGGQAYQETQYF	TGTGCCAGTAAGGGTGGGCAGGCGTACCAAGAGACCCAGTACTTC
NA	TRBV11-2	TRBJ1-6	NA	CASSDTGMNNSPLHF	TGTGCCAGCAGCGACACAGGGATGAATAATTCACCCCTCCACTTT
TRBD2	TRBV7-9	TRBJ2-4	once	CASSLWLAGGLAKNIQYF	TGTGCCAGCAGCTTATGGCTAGCGGGGGGCTTAGCCAAAAACATTCAGTACTTC
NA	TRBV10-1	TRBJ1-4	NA	CASSAGVYEKLFF	TGCGCCAGCAGTGCAGGGGTGTATGAAAAACTGTTTTTT
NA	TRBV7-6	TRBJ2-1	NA	CASSFSGSETNEQFF	TGTGCCAGCAGCTTCTCCGGGAGCGAGACCAATGAGCAGTTCTTC
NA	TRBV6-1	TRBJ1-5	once	CASSDVWGDSQPQHF	TGTGCCAGCAGTGATGTTTGGGGGGATTCTCAGCCCCAGCATTTT
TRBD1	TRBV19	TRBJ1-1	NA	CASRTTGGDTEAFF	TGTGCCAGTAGAACTACAGGGGGTGATACTGAAGCTTTCTTT
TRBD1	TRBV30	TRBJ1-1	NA	CAWMPPGTGAAFF	TGTGCCTGGATGCCACCCGGGACAGGGGCAGCTTTCTTT
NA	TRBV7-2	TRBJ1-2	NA	CASTLTHSYGYTF	TGTGCCAGCACCCTAACCCACAGCTATGGCTACACCTTC
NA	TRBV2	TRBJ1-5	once	CASSEGQGNQPQHF	TGTGCCAGCAGTGAAGGACAGGGCAATCAGCCCCAGCATTTT
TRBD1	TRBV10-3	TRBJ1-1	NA	CAISGQTGGTEAFF	TGTGCCATCAGTGGGCAGACAGGGGGCACTGAAGCTTTCTTT
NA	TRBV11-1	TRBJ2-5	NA	CASSLSGFQETQYF	TGTGCCAGCAGCTTAAGTGGATTTCAAGAGACCCAGTACTTC
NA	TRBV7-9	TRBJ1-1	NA	CASSFYRDPEAFF	TGTGCCAGCAGCTTCTACAGGGACCCTGAAGCTTTCTTT
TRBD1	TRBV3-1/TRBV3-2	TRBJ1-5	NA	CASSLRTGSNQPQHF	TGTGCCAGCAGCCTCCGGACAGGGTCCAATCAGCCCCAGCATTTT
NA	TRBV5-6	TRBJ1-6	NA	CASSPGRQNSPLHF	TGTGCCAGCAGCCCCGGACGGCAGAATTCACCCCTCCACTTT
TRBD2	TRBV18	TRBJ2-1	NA	CASSVFPLTSGGRNEQFF	TGTGCCAGCTCCGTTTTCCCCCTGACTAGCGGGGGACGCAATGAGCAGTTCTTC
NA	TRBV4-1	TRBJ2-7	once	CASSQDSQDGYEQYF	TGCGCCAGCAGCCAAGATAGTCAGGATGGGTACGAGCAGTACTTC
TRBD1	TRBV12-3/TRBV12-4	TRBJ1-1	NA	CASSFVDRGEAFF	TGTGCCAGCAGTTTTGTGGACAGGGGCGAAGCTTTCTTT
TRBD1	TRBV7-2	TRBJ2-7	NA	CASSSQGGSYEQYF	TGTGCCAGCAGTTCACAGGGGGGCTCCTACGAGCAGTACTTC
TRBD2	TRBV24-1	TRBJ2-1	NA	CATSDPLAGRGEQFF	TGTGCCACCAGTGATCCCCTAGCGGGGAGGGGTGAGCAGTTCTTC
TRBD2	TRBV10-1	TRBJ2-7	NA	CASSSGTYEQYF	TGCGCCAGCAGTAGCGGGACCTACGAGCAGTACTTC
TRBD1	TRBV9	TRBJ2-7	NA	CASSVVGDRTYEQYF	TGTGCCAGCAGCGTAGTAGGGGACAGGACTTACGAGCAGTACTTC
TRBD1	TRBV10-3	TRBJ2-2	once	CAISERDRETGELFF	TGTGCCATCAGTGAACGGGACAGGGAAACCGGGGAGCTGTTTTTT
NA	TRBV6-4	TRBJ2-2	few	CASSDSGTGELFF	TGTGCCAGCAGTGACTCGGGCACCGGGGAGCTGTTTTTT
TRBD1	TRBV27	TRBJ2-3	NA	CASGIQGSKQYF	TGTGCCAGCGGAATACAGGGGAGCAAGCAGTATTTT
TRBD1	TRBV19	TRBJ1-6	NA	CASGQGFSPLHF	TGTGCCAGTGGACAGGGTTTTTCACCCCTCCACTTT
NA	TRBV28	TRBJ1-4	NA	CASSLGTGARNEKLFF	TGTGCCAGCAGTTTAGGGACGGGTGCTCGGAATGAAAAACTGTTTTTT
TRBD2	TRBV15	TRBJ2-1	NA	CATSRDRRGGPNEQFF	TGTGCCACCAGCAGAGATCGGCGGGGGGGCCCCAATGAGCAGTTCTTC
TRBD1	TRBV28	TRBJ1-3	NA	CASSTGQPQNTIYF	TGTGCCAGCAGCACGGGACAGCCCCAGAACACCATATATTTT
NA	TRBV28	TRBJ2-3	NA	CASSLRAGARNVTDTQYF	TGTGCCAGCAGTTTAAGGGCAGGGGCTCGGAACGTCACAGATACGCAGTATTTT
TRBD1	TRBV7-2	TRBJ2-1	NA	CASSIPGQGGHEQFF	TGTGCCAGCAGCATTCCGGGACAGGGGGGGCATGAGCAGTTCTTC
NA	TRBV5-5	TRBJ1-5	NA	CASSLAQGEYQPQHF	TGTGCCAGCAGCTTGGCACAGGGAGAATATCAGCCCCAGCATTTT
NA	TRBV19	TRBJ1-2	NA	CASSTPGQSYGYTF	TGTGCCAGTAGTACCCCCGGACAGAGCTATGGCTACACCTTC
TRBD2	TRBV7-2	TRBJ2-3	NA	CASSLVSGTSVPKADTQYF	TGTGCCAGCAGCTTAGTTAGCGGGACTAGCGTACCGAAGGCAGATACGCAGTATTTT
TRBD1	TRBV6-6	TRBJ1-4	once	CASSYSDRVGIF	TGTGCCAGCAGTTACTCAGACAGGGTAGGGATTTTT
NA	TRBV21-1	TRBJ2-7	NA	CASSSPGLAGGPGASYEQYF	TGTGCCAGCAGCTCGCCGGGACTAGCGGGAGGGCCGGGGGCTTCCTACGAGCAGTACTTC
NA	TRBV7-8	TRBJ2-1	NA	CASSPLEGEQFF	TGTGCCAGCAGCCCCCTGGAGGGTGAGCAGTTCTTC
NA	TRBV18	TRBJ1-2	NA	CASSPPLSNYGYTF	TGTGCCAGCTCACCACCTCTCTCTAACTATGGCTACACCTTC
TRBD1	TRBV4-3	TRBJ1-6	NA	CASSQETGAGNSPLHF	TGCGCCAGCAGCCAAGAAACAGGGGCGGGCAATTCACCCCTCCACTTT
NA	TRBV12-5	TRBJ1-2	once	CASGLVQDRRGYTF	TGTGCTAGTGGTTTGGTCCAGGACAGACGGGGCTACACCTTC
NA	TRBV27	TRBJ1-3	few	CASREHSGNTIYF	TGTGCCAGCAGGGAACACTCTGGAAACACCATATATTTT
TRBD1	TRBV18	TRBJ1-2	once	CASSTGTGNNYGYTF	TGTGCCAGCTCAACCGGGACAGGGAACAACTATGGCTACACCTTC
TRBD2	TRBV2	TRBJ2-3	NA	CASSQRGGPESADTQYF	TGTGCCAGCAGCCAACGGGGGGGCCCCGAGAGCGCGGATACGCAGTATTTT
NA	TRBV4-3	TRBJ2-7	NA	CASSPWQGDYEQYF	TGCGCCAGCAGCCCGTGGCAGGGCGACTACGAGCAGTACTTC
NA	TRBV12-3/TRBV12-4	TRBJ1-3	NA	CASSLGNTIYF	TGTGCCAGCAGTTTAGGGAACACCATATATTTT
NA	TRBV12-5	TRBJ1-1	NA	CAASVWGRPEAFF	TGTGCTGCGTCAGTGTGGGGGCGACCTGAAGCTTTCTTT
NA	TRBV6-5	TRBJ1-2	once	CASSLHGSAYGYTF	TGTGCCAGCAGCCTCCATGGAAGTGCCTATGGCTACACCTTC
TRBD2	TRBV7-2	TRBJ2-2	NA	CASSPVLAGPTGELFF	TGTGCCAGCAGCCCGGTCCTAGCGGGGCCTACCGGGGAGCTGTTTTTT
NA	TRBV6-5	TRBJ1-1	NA	CASSYSYRVDTEAFF	TGTGCCAGCAGTTACTCTTACAGGGTGGACACTGAAGCTTTCTTT
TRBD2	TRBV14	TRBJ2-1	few	CASSQVNPWAGAYNEQFF	TGTGCCAGCAGCCAAGTAAACCCCTGGGCGGGAGCCTACAATGAGCAGTTCTTC